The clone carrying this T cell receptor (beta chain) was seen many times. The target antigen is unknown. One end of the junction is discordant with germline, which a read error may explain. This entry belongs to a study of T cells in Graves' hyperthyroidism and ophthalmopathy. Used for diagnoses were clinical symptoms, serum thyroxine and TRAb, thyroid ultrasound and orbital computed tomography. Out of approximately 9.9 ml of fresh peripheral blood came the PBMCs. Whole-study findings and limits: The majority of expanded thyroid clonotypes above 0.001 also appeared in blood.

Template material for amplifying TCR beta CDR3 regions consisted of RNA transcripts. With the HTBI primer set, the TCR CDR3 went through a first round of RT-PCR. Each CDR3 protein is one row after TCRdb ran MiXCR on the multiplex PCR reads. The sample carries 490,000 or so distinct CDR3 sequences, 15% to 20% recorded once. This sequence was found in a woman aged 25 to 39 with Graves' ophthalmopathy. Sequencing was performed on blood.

In nucleotides, the CDR3 is TGTGCCAGCAGCTTACCGGGCCAAGAGACCCAGTACTTC. It encodes CASSLPGQETQYF. This chain links TRBV5-1 with TRBJ2-5, with D unclear. Germline CDR1 and CDR2: SGHRS and YFSETQ. The CDR3 has 13 amino acids.